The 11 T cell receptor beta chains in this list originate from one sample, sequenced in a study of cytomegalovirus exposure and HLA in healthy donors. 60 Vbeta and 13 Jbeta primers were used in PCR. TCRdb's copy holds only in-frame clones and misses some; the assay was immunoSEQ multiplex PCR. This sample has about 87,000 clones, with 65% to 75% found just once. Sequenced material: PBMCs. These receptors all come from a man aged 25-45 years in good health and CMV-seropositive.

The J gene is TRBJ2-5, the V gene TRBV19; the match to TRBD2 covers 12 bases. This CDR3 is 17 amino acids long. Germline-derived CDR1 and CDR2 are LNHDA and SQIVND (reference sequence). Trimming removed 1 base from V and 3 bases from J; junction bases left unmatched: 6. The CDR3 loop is CASSIGGASGGEETQYF. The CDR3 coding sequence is TGTGCCAGTAGTATAGGAGGGGCTAGCGGGGGGGAAGAGACCCAGTACTTC.

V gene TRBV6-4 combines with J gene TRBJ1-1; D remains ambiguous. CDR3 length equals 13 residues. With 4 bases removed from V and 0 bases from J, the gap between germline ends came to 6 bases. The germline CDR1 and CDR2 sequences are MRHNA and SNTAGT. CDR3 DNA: TGTGCCAGCAGTGGGCAGATGAACACTGAAGCTTTCTTT. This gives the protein CASSGQMNTEAFF.

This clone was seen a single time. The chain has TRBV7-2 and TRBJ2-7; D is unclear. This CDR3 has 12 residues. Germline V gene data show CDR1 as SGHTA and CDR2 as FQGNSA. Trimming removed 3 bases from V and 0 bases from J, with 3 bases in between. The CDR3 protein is CASSLSSYEQYF. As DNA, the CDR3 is TGTGCCAGCAGCTTGAGCTCCTACGAGCAGTACTTC.

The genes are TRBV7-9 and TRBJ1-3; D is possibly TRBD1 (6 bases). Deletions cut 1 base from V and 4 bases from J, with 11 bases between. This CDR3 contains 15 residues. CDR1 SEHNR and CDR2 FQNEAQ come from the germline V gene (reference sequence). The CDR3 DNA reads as TGTGCCAGCAGCTTAGAAGGGGGTGCGGGAAACACCATATATTTT. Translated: CASSLEGGAGNTIYF.

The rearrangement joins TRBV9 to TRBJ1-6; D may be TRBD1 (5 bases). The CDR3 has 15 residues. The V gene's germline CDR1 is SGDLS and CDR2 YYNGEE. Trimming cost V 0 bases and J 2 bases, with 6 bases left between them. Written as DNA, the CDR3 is TGTGCCAGCAGCGTAGAGGGGACCTATAATTCACCCCTCCACTTT. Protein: CASSVEGTYNSPLHF.

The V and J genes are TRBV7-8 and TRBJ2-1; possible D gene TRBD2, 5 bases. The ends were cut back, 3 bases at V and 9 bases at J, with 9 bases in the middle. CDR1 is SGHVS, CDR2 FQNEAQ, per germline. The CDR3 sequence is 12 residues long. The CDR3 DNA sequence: TGTGCCAGCAGCTTGTCCGGAGGTGAGCAGTTCTTC. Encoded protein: CASSLSGGEQFF.

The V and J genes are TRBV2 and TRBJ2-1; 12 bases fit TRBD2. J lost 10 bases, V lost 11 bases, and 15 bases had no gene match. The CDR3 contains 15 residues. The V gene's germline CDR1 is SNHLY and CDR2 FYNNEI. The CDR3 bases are TGTGCCCTCCCCCGACTAGCGGGAGACAGCGACGAGCAGTTCTTC. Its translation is CALPRLAGDSDEQFF.

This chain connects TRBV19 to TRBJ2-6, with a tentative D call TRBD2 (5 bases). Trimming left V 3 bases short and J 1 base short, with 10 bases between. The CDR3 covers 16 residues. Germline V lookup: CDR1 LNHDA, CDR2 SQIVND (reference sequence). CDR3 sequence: CASSIKGLSGANVLTF. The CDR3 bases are TGTGCCAGTAGTATTAAAGGACTTTCTGGGGCCAACGTCCTGACTTTC.

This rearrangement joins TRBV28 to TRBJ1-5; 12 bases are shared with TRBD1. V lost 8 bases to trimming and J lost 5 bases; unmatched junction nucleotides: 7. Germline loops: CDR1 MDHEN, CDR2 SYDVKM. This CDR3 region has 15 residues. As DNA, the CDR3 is TGTGCCAGCTACCCCGGGACAGGGGGCGATCAGCCCCAGCATTTT. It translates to CASYPGTGGDQPQHF.

The CDR3 coding sequence is TGTGCCAGCAGCTTAGGGGTGGGGCGGGAAGCTTTCTTT. Translated: CASSLGVGREAFF. This chain links TRBV5-6 with TRBJ1-1; TRBD1 might be the D (5 bases). V was shortened by 2 bases and J by 8 bases, with 13 bases between the two germline ends. This CDR3 region has 13 residues. CDR1 and CDR2 (germline): SGHDT, YYEEEE.

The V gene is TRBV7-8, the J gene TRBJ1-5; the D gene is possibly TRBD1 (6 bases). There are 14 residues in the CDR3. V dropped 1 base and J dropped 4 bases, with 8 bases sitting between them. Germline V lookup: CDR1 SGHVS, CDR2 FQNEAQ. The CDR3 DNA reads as TGTGCCAGCAGCTTAGGAGGGGGAAATCAGCCCCAGCATTTT. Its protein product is CASSLGGGNQPQHF.